Shown below are 32 T cell receptor beta chains from a single sample sequenced in a study of blood T cell repertoires in COVID-19. Clones were sequenced by immunoSEQ multiplex PCR, and TCRdb holds only the in-frame ones, with some missing. The sample shows roughly 120,000 clones, roughly 80% of them seen only once. Source material: peripheral blood. The receptors here all came from a woman in her sixties with acute or convalescent COVID-19.

This clone appeared once. This rearrangement joins TRBV6-5 to TRBJ1-4; 7 bases match TRBD1. Germline values: CDR1 MNHEY, CDR2 SVGAGI. V was pared by 6 bases and J by 4 bases, with 5 bases of the junction left unmatched. CDR3 length equals 14 residues. The CDR3 here is CASRDRADNEKLFF. CDR3 in DNA: TGTGCCAGCAGAGACAGGGCCGATAATGAAAAACTGTTTTTT.

The V call is TRBV7-9, the J call TRBJ2-3; the match to TRBD1 covers 9 bases. CDR3 size: 15 residues. V dropped 6 bases and J dropped 6; count of bases not matched to a gene: 10. Germline assignment: CDR1 SEHNR and CDR2 FQNEAQ (reference sequence). The CDR3 sequence is CASRPSGQGMDTQYF. DNA for the CDR3: TGTGCCAGCAGGCCCTCGGGACAGGGTATGGATACGCAGTATTTT.

The V gene is TRBV4-1, the J gene TRBJ1-2; D perhaps matches TRBD1 (5 bases). The V gene lost 4 bases and the J gene lost 4 bases, with 16 bases spanning the gap. CDR3 length: 15 residues. Germline lookup yields CDR1 MGHRA and CDR2 YSYEKL. This chain's CDR3 is CASSPQPTEPYGYTF. Here the CDR3 DNA reads TGCGCCAGCAGCCCCCAGCCGACAGAACCCTATGGCTACACCTTC.

CDR3 region: CASSMGVRVNTEAFF. The CDR3 DNA is TGTGCCAGTAGTATGGGTGTCAGGGTGAACACTGAAGCTTTCTTT. The V and J genes are TRBV19 and TRBJ1-1; maybe TRBD1 (5 bases). CDR1 and CDR2 from the germline V gene are LNHDA and SQIVND (reference sequence). The V and J ends lost 3 bases and 0 bases respectively, with 11 bases between them. The CDR3 runs 15 residues.

This chain links TRBV6-5 with TRBJ1-4, with D hard to call. V lost 0 bases, J lost 10 bases, and 15 bases lay in between. The germline V gene has CDR1 MNHEY and CDR2 SVGAGI. The CDR3 has 15 amino acids. The CDR3 nucleotides are TGTGCCAGCAGTTACTCGAGGGCCGGGCTTGGAAAACTGTTTTTT. Translated: CASSYSRAGLGKLFF.

This clone was observed a few times. This chain uses TRBV5-1 with TRBJ1-1; 8 bases agree with TRBD1. Germline assignment: CDR1 SGHRS and CDR2 YFSETQ. Trimming at V came to 4 bases and at J to 8 bases, leaving 7 bases not matched to a gene. CDR3 size: 13 residues. CDR3 region: CASSVVRGPEAFF. CDR3 nucleotide sequence: TGCGCCAGCAGCGTAGTCAGGGGGCCGGAAGCTTTCTTT.

The CDR3 DNA is TGTGCCAGCTCACTGGCGGGAAACACTGAAGCTTTCTTT. This gives the protein CASSLAGNTEAFF. This chain uses TRBV18 with TRBJ1-1; D unresolved. Per germline, CDR1 KGHSH and CDR2 LQKENI. The germline V and J ends were trimmed by 4 bases and 2 bases, with 8 bases remaining between them. The length of the CDR3 is 13 residues.

The V gene is TRBV19, the J gene TRBJ2-5; D is possibly TRBD1 (5 bases). The CDR3 consists of 14 residues. With 5 bases removed from V and 1 base from J, the gap between germline ends came to 11 bases. Looked up from germline, CDR1 is LNHDA and CDR2 is SQIVND (reference sequence). CDR3 nucleotide sequence: TGTGCCAGTAGTGCCGCGCAGGGCCAAGAGACCCAGTACTTC. Protein sequence: CASSAAQGQETQYF. Full variable domain (remainder filled in from reference TRBV19 and TRBJ2-5): DGGITQSPKYLFRKEGQNVTLSCEQNLNHDAMYWYRQDPGQGLRLIYYSQIVNDFQKGDIAEGYSVSREKKESFPLTVTSAQKNPTAFYLCASSAAQGQETQYFGPGTRLLVL.

This clone was seen a single time. The rearrangement joins TRBV7-2 to TRBJ2-1, with 8 bases fitting TRBD1. V lost 6 bases and J lost 0; bases outside the gene matches: 4. Germline CDR1 is SGHTA and CDR2 is FQGNSA. The CDR3 consists of 15 residues. The CDR3 sequence is CASSYQGASYNEQFF. CDR3 in DNA: TGTGCCAGCAGTTATCAGGGGGCCTCCTACAATGAGCAGTTCTTC.

The chain links TRBV7-2 to TRBJ2-1, with 12 bases identical to TRBD2. The germline gives CDR1 SGHTA, CDR2 FQGNSA. This CDR3 has 17 amino acids. J was trimmed by 4 bases and V by 1 base; bases with no gene match: 5. The DNA for the CDR3 is TGTGCCAGCAGCTTAGTCCCACTAGCGGGGGGTTACAATGAGCAGTTCTTC. Encoded protein: CASSLVPLAGGYNEQFF. Filled out from reference TRBV7-2 and TRBJ2-1, the complete variable domain reads GAGVSQSPSNKVTEKGKDVELRCDPISGHTALYWYRQSLGQGLEFLIYFQGNSAPDKSGLPSDRFSAERTGGSVSTLTIQRTQQEDSAVYLCASSLVPLAGGYNEQFFGPGTRLTVL.

J is TRBJ1-3 and V is TRBV28; TRBD1 aligns across 7 bases. The CDR3 is made up of 14 amino acids. V lost 7 bases to trimming and J lost 3 bases; unmatched junction nucleotides: 6. Germline CDR1 and CDR2: MDHEN and SYDVKM. The chain's CDR3 is CASTPTGFGNTIYF. CDR3 coding DNA: TGTGCCAGCACCCCGACAGGGTTTGGAAACACCATATATTTT.

The rearrangement uses TRBV20-1 and TRBJ2-1; 8 nucleotides match TRBD1. The CDR3 has 15 residues. Trimming cost V 3 bases and J 10 bases; bases outside gene matches: 14. Germline V gene sequence: CDR1 DFQATT, CDR2 SNEGSKA (reference sequence). The CDR3 loop is CSASTAGGGRGEQFF. The CDR3 region has the DNA TGCAGTGCTAGTACGGCAGGGGGCGGCCGGGGAGAGCAGTTCTTC.

The V gene is TRBV30, the J gene TRBJ2-1, with 7 nucleotides matching TRBD2. The CDR3 is made up of 15 amino acids. The germline V gene encodes CDR1 GTSNPN and CDR2 SVGIG (reference sequence). The V segment lost 0 bases and the J segment 0 bases; nucleotides outside the gene matches: 2. The CDR3 nucleotides read TGTGCCTGGAGTGTAGGCGGGGGCTCCTACAATGAGCAGTTCTTC. Amino acid sequence: CAWSVGGGSYNEQFF.

This chain connects TRBV19 to TRBJ1-6; 8 bases agree with TRBD1. V gave up 6 bases and J gave up 7 bases; unmatched junction bases: 2. This CDR3 has 13 amino acids. From germline, CDR1 is LNHDA and CDR2 SQIVND (reference sequence). Here the CDR3 reads CASRGTGNSPLHF. The DNA for the CDR3 is TGTGCCAGTAGGGGGACAGGAAATTCACCCCTCCACTTT.

The chain is built from TRBV19 and TRBJ2-7; D is perhaps TRBD1 (6 bases). Germline V CDR1 and CDR2: LNHDA, SQIVND (reference sequence). The ends were cut back, 5 bases at V and 0 bases at J, with 11 bases in the middle. This CDR3 has 14 residues. DNA of the CDR3: TGTGCCAGTAGTCCGCAGGGGACCTCCTACGAGCAGTACTTC. Protein product: CASSPQGTSYEQYF.

J is TRBJ1-2 and V is TRBV27; D uncertain. V lost 0 bases to trimming and J lost 2 bases, with 10 bases between them. The germline gives CDR1 MNHEY, CDR2 SMNVEV (reference sequence). The CDR3 runs to 15 residues. Written as DNA, the CDR3 is TGTGCCAGCAGTTTATCTCCAGGTCCAAACTATGGCTACACCTTC. This translates into CASSLSPGPNYGYTF.

The rearrangement uses TRBV24-1 and TRBJ2-5; a weak D match, TRBD2 (6 bases). V was clipped by 0 bases and J by 4 bases, with 14 bases between them. The length of the CDR3 is 16 residues. Per germline, CDR1 KGHDR and CDR2 SFDVKD. The CDR3: CATSDLGGRGGETQYF. The CDR3 coding sequence is TGTGCCACCAGTGATTTGGGGGGGAGAGGCGGAGAGACCCAGTACTTC.

This chain joins TRBV6-6 and TRBJ2-7; the D is unclear. The germline gives CDR1 MNHNY, CDR2 SVGAGI (reference sequence). The CDR3 runs 14 residues. V was pared by 4 bases and J by 0 bases, with 10 bases between. DNA for the CDR3: TGTGCCAGCAGTTTTGACTGGCGCTCCTACGAGCAGTACTTC. Protein product: CASSFDWRSYEQYF.

The V call is TRBV5-6, the J call TRBJ2-2; D may be TRBD2 (6 bases). From germline, CDR1 is SGHDT and CDR2 YYEEEE. Trimming cost V 4 bases and J 2 bases, with 15 bases left between them. There are 16 residues in the CDR3. The CDR3 region has the DNA TGTGCCAGCAGCACCGGGAGTCTGACTAACACCGGGGAGCTGTTTTTT. Its translation is CASSTGSLTNTGELFF.

The table lists this clone with a count of one. This rearrangement joins TRBV6-5 to TRBJ1-1; D unresolved. The V end lost 4 bases, the J end lost 0 bases, and 6 bases lay between the germline ends. Per germline, CDR1 MNHEY and CDR2 SVGAGI. The CDR3 consists of 13 residues. The CDR3 sequence is CASSSEMNTEAFF. The CDR3 DNA reads TGTGCCAGCAGTTCAGAAATGAACACTGAAGCTTTCTTT.

This chain connects TRBV4-3 to TRBJ1-2; 8 bases are a match to TRBD1. Germline CDR1 reads LGHNA; CDR2 reads YSLEER. V was clipped by 8 bases and J by 4 bases; unmatched bases: 0. The CDR3 has 11 residues. This chain's CDR3 is CASGTGYGYTF. CDR3 nucleotides: TGCGCCAGCGGGACAGGCTATGGCTACACCTTC.

The V and J genes are TRBV7-3 and TRBJ2-3; 8 positions match TRBD1. The CDR3 extends over 14 amino acids. Germline V lookup: CDR1 SGHTA, CDR2 FQGTGA. V was pared by 5 bases and J by 1 base, with 2 bases of the junction left unmatched. The CDR3 loop reads CASSPTGGTDTQYF. The CDR3 bases are TGTGCCAGCAGCCCGACAGGGGGCACAGATACGCAGTATTTT.

The CDR3 region is CASRLVGQASYEQYF. In DNA form, the CDR3 reads TGCGCCAGCAGATTAGTGGGGCAGGCCTCCTACGAGCAGTACTTC. This chain joins TRBV5-1 and TRBJ2-7; tentatively, D is TRBD1 (5 bases). The V end lost 5 bases, the J end lost 0 bases, and 15 bases lay between the germline ends. The CDR3 extends over 15 amino acids. The germline V gene has CDR1 SGHRS and CDR2 YFSETQ.

The chain links TRBV5-1 to TRBJ2-3; tentative D call: TRBD1 (5 bases). CDR1 and CDR2 (germline): SGHRS, YFSETQ. The CDR3 sequence is 13 residues long. Trimming left V 4 bases short and J 1 base short, with 7 bases between. CDR3 residues: CASSQQGTDTQYF. Here the CDR3 DNA reads TGCGCCAGCAGCCAACAGGGCACAGATACGCAGTATTTT.

The V and J genes are TRBV19 and TRBJ1-5; a weak D match, TRBD1 (6 bases). Germline-derived CDR1 and CDR2 are LNHDA and SQIVND (reference sequence). This CDR3 spans 13 amino acids. Trimming took 7 bases from V and 7 from J, leaving 14 bases between them. The CDR3 here is CASTTGYGQPQHF. The CDR3 coding sequence is TGTGCCAGTACTACAGGGTATGGGCAGCCCCAGCATTTT.

The chain is built from TRBV28 and TRBJ2-3; no reliable D call. The germline V gene has CDR1 MDHEN and CDR2 SYDVKM. The CDR3 length is 10 residues. The V and J ends lost 6 bases and 11 bases respectively, with 9 bases between them. The CDR3 reads CASRSRLQYF. CDR3 coding DNA: TGTGCCAGCAGGTCCAGGCTGCAGTATTTT.

The genes are TRBV4-1 and TRBJ1-1; D gene ambiguous. The V end lost 0 bases, the J end lost 5 bases, and 7 bases lay between the germline ends. Per the germline V gene, CDR1 is MGHRA and CDR2 is YSYEKL. The CDR3 totals 13 residues. The CDR3 region has the DNA TGCGCCAGCAGCCAAGAGAGGGTAACTGAAGCTTTCTTT. This translates into CASSQERVTEAFF.

The count of this clone is one. V usage is TRBV6-2 or TRBV6-3 and J usage is TRBJ1-2; 12 nucleotides match TRBD1. The germline gives CDR1 MNHEY, CDR2 SVGEGT. The V segment lost 4 bases and the J segment 8 bases; nucleotides outside the gene matches: 14. This CDR3 comprises 17 residues. The CDR3 spells CASSSPGTGGARGGYTF. CDR3 DNA: TGTGCCAGCAGTTCGCCCGGGACAGGGGGCGCTCGGGGCGGCTACACCTTC.

The chain couples TRBV7-9 to TRBJ2-2; D is possibly TRBD2 (6 bases). V was shortened by 6 bases and J by 4 bases, with 9 bases between the two germline ends. This CDR3 spans 13 amino acids. Germline CDR1 reads SEHNR; CDR2 reads FQNEAQ (reference sequence). CDR3 sequence: CASRSSVTGELFF. The CDR3 DNA reads as TGTGCCAGCAGATCTAGCGTCACCGGGGAGCTGTTTTTT.

The chain is built from TRBV28 and TRBJ1-4, with 8 bases identical to TRBD1. The CDR3 loop spans 14 amino acids. CDR1 is MDHEN, CDR2 SYDVKM, per germline. V was clipped by 5 bases and J by 8 bases; unmatched bases: 7. As DNA, the CDR3 is TGTGCCAGCAGTGCGCAGGGGGCTCGAGAAAAACTGTTTTTT. Protein product: CASSAQGAREKLFF.

This sequence joins TRBV28 and TRBJ2-2; perhaps TRBD1 as D (6 bases). The V end lost 7 bases, the J end lost 0 bases, and 18 bases lay between the germline ends. CDR1 MDHEN and CDR2 SYDVKM come from the germline V gene. The length of the CDR3 is 17 residues. For the CDR3, the DNA is TGTGCCAGCAAATCGACAGGTCTTCTTGCGAACACCGGGGAGCTGTTTTTT. Protein sequence: CASKSTGLLANTGELFF.

V is TRBV30 and J is TRBJ1-2, with D hard to call. The V end was cut by 3 bases, the J end by 6 bases, with 11 bases between. This CDR3 spans 12 amino acids. Germline V gene lookup returns CDR1 GTSNPN and CDR2 SVGIG (reference sequence). CDR3: CAWSPSSDGYTF. As DNA, the CDR3 is TGTGCCTGGAGCCCGTCGTCAGATGGCTACACCTTC.